This paragraph covers one T cell receptor (beta chain) sequence. Its cognate antigen has yet to be identified. Per-nucleotide qualities are absent, and no much larger clonotype sits a single base away. TCRbeta CDR3 regions were amplified from genomic DNA using the immunoSEQ Assay, a bias-controlled multiplex PCR. The paper's data handling went like this. The number of nucleated cells in each sample was estimated by amplification of reference gene primers within the assay. To quantify the absolute abundance of each unique TCRbeta CDR3 rearrangement, sequence reads were collapsed and filtered. Productive Simpson clonality was computed per sample as the square root of Simpson's diversity index over productive rearrangements. TCRdb retrieved this table from immuneACCESS and kept in-frame rearrangements only. Not all clones are present; in checked studies, unresolved V genes account for under half, and no reason is known for the remainder. V, J and clone size are those of that table, while D and trimming were read from the DNA. This sample comprises over 140,000 clones, around 73% of them detected only once. More than 8.5% of the sample is held by the ten biggest clonotypes.

The sample comes from a study of blood T cell repertoires in COVID-19 (dated by TCRdb to 2019 to 2021). About the investigation overall: Collaborator samples came from the United States, Italy and Spain and covered acute and convalescent phases of COVID-19. Where HLA class I and class II types were available, the types were taken from metadata supplied by the sample provider, not from assay-based typing. Sample metadata almost always included a de-identified subject ID, COVID-19 status, age in years and sex. The repertoires were released in a freely available public database meant as a resource for research on the immune response to SARS-CoV-2. The samples were drawn from the first 160 participants of the ongoing ImmuneRACE study and from roughly 1,300 subjects provided by 6 global collaborators. The material from the prospective study consisted of cDNA or gDNA derived from T cells, B-cell-depleted T cells, or PBMCs. Subjects who had been exposed to COVID-19, were actively infected with it, or had recovered from it provided the deeply sampled blood TCRbeta repertoires that made up the dataset.

Trimming removed 6 bases from V and 10 bases from J, leaving 22 bases between the germline ends. The CDR3 goes from the cysteine to the phenylalanine over 14 residues. Just CDR3 DNA is preserved here, 42 bases in frame from base 1. Taken from the germline V gene, the CDR1 and CDR2 loops are SQVTM and ANQGSEA. Overall results and qualifications from the work: The quantity of clinical and demographic metadata differed by source and by participant and was supplied without curation.

Collaborating institutions collected whole blood in K2EDTA tubes following their own protocols. For TCRbeta analysis, collaborator samples were shipped as frozen whole blood, as isolated PBMCs, or as DNA extracted from either sample type. The chain employs TRBV29-1 and TRBJ2-1; confidence is insufficient to name the D gene. This clonotype originated in a woman aged 45-65 years with active or convalescent COVID-19. Sequenced sample: peripheral blood. The CDR3 region reads CSVGATAGGHEQFF. The DNA sequence follows: TGCAGCGTGGGTGCGACGGCCGGTGGGCACGAGCAGTTCTTC.